This T cell receptor beta chain was recovered during a study of blood T cell repertoires in COVID-19. Study details: COVID-19 samples, acute and convalescent, were from the United States, Italy and Spain.

CDR1 MNHNS and CDR2 SASEGT come from the germline V gene. This CDR3 spans 15 amino acids. Trimming cost V 3 bases and J 2 bases, with 14 bases left between them. Authors' data handling: Amplification of reference gene primers was used by the study to estimate nucleated cell counts. The method was immunoSEQ multiplex PCR; TCRdb's version includes in-frame clones alone and lacks a portion of them. The DNA was the basis for D and trimming; V, J and clone size are from that table. The repertoire consists of about 380,000 clones, with roughly 90% occurring once and the leading ten covering 1% to 1.5%. The specimen was peripheral blood. The chain recombines TRBV6-1 with TRBJ2-7, with D tentatively TRBD1 (5 bases). The TCR sequence derives from a man in his forties or fifties with acute or convalescent COVID-19. CDR3 nucleotide sequence: TGTGCCAGCAGTGAGTCGGCAGGGCTTGCCTACGAGCAGTACTTC. Amino acids: CASSESAGLAYEQYF.